This T cell receptor (beta chain) was recovered during a study of blood T cell repertoires in COVID-19. In the original workflow: Amplification with reference gene primers provided the estimates of nucleated cell counts. The table came from immunoSEQ multiplex PCR; TCRdb's copy has only in-frame clones and leaves some out. That table gives V, J and clone size, and the DNA gave D and trimming. Altogether approximately 460,000 clones are present, 80% to 90% being singletons, with the ten largest covering 0.75% to 0.9%. Germline V lookup: CDR1 SGHKS, CDR2 YYEKEE (reference sequence). J was trimmed by 11 bases and V by 0 bases; bases with no gene match: 9. This CDR3 is built from 14 residues.

Sequencing used peripheral blood. This receptor was obtained from a man in his late teens or twenties with COVID-19, enrolled during active disease. The chain carries TRBV5-5 and TRBJ1-1, with 8 positions matching TRBD1. The CDR3, as DNA: TGTGCCAGCAGCTTGGGACAGGGGACGGGCGCTGCTTTCTTT. It yields the protein CASSLGQGTGAAFF. Together with reference TRBV5-5 and TRBJ1-1, the CDR3 gives the full variable domain: DAGVTQSPTHLIKTRGQQVTLRCSPISGHKSVSWYQQVLGQGPQFIFQYYEKEERGRGNFPDRFSARQFPNYSSELNVNALLLGDSALYLCASSLGQGTGAAFFGQGTRLTVV.